This entry lists 8 T cell receptor beta chains sequenced from one sample in a study of T cell responses to AZD1222 COVID-19 vaccine. Data came from immunoSEQ multiplex PCR; TCRdb stores just in-frame clones and leaves some out. The sample shows over 35,000 clones, around 77% of them seen only once. This specimen consisted of peripheral blood, obtained 28 days after the second dose of the MenACWY control vaccine. These receptors originate from an adult who received the MenACWY meningococcal vaccine as a control.

V is TRBV7-8 and J is TRBJ1-1, with D uncertain. Germline CDR1 SGHVS, CDR2 FQNEAQ. The CDR3 is 15 residues long. Trimming removed 4 bases at V and 2 bases at J, with 14 bases between. CDR3 in amino acids: CASSSSGSRNTEAFF. CDR3 DNA: TGTGCCAGCAGCTCCTCCGGATCGCGTAACACTGAAGCTTTCTTT.

J is TRBJ1-1 and V is TRBV12-3 or TRBV12-4; no clear D gene. The CDR3 runs 13 residues. With 7 bases removed from V and 8 bases from J, the gap between germline ends came to 17 bases. DNA of the CDR3: TGTGCCAGCACCCCCCGGAGCAAGAGGGAAGCTTTCTTT. Protein product: CASTPRSKREAFF.

This clone is a singleton in its sample. J is TRBJ2-5 and V is TRBV6-6; TRBD1 matches at 10 bases. J gave up 5 bases and V 4 bases, and 7 bases lay outside the gene matches. Germline CDR1 MNHNY, CDR2 SVGAGI (reference sequence). The CDR3 contains 15 residues. The CDR3 region has the DNA TGTGCCAGCAGTTTTGCCCCGGGACAGGGGGAGACCCAGTACTTC. Its translation: CASSFAPGQGETQYF.

This clone was seen a few times. In nucleotides, the CDR3 is TGTGCCAGCAGCTTGGGGCGGGGCCGCCACAATGAGCAGTTCTTC. Residues: CASSLGRGRHNEQFF. The J gene is TRBJ2-1, the V gene TRBV5-4, with TRBD2 as a possible D gene (6 bases). Per germline, CDR1 SGHNT and CDR2 YYREEE (reference sequence). The CDR3 has 15 amino acids. Trimming cost V 0 bases and J 5 bases, with 12 bases left between them.

This clone was detected once. This chain uses TRBV3-1 (or the pseudogene TRBV3-2) with TRBJ1-2, with 10 nucleotides matching TRBD1. The V gene's germline CDR1 is LGHDT and CDR2 YNNKEL (reference sequence). The CDR3 runs to 15 residues. V shed 1 base, J shed 7 bases, and the junction held 6 bases outside the gene matches. CDR3 protein: CASSQGRTGGFGYTF. The CDR3 DNA is TGTGCCAGCAGCCAAGGCCGGACAGGGGGTTTTGGCTACACCTTC.

This chain uses TRBV9 with TRBJ1-2; no firm D call. V was clipped by 0 bases and J by 4 bases, with 10 bases between them. The CDR3 runs 14 residues. Per germline, CDR1 SGDLS and CDR2 YYNGEE. The CDR3: CASSVGSGSYGYTF. The CDR3 DNA is TGTGCCAGCAGCGTAGGGTCCGGGAGCTATGGCTACACCTTC.

This rearrangement joins TRBV4-2 to TRBJ2-5; 7 bases map to TRBD2. After removal of 4 bases from V and 5 bases from J, the junction contained 1 base not matched to a gene. The CDR3 runs 12 residues. The germline V gene has CDR1 LGHNA and CDR2 YNFKEQ. The CDR3 protein is CASSREGETQYF. The DNA for the CDR3 is TGTGCCAGCAGCCGGGAGGGGGAGACCCAGTACTTC.

The rearrangement joins TRBV5-1 to TRBJ2-2; the D is unclear. CDR1 is SGHRS and CDR2 is YFSETQ in the germline V gene. CDR3 length: 13 residues. V lost 0 bases and J lost 4, with 4 bases in between. The CDR3 loop is CASSLGSTGELFF. The DNA of the CDR3 is TGCGCCAGCAGCTTGGGCAGCACCGGGGAGCTGTTTTTT.